The present T cell receptor (beta chain) was sequenced within a study of blood T cell repertoires in COVID-19. Study-wide background: The origin of the acute and convalescent COVID-19 samples was the United States, Italy and Spain. In each case, the material was cDNA or gDNA derived from T cells, B-cell-depleted T cells, or PBMCs.

Original methodology: Reference gene primer amplification yielded estimated nucleated cell counts. Assay: immunoSEQ multiplex PCR; the TCRdb copy retains only in-frame clones and omits some. That table is the source of V, J and clone size, and D and trimming were worked out from the DNA. Among roughly 87,000 clones listed, around nine tenths were seen once. V was clipped by 0 bases and J by 4 bases, with 9 bases between them. Germline assignment: CDR1 SGHAT and CDR2 FQNNGV. The CDR3 covers 14 residues. The sequence was collected from a man aged 35 to 55 with acute or convalescent COVID-19. The J gene is TRBJ1-1, the V gene TRBV11-2; D possibly corresponds to TRBD1 (5 bases). What was sequenced was peripheral blood. The CDR3 nucleotides are TGTGCCAGCAGCTTAGAAGGGGATGTCACTGAAGCTTTCTTT. Residues: CASSLEGDVTEAFF.